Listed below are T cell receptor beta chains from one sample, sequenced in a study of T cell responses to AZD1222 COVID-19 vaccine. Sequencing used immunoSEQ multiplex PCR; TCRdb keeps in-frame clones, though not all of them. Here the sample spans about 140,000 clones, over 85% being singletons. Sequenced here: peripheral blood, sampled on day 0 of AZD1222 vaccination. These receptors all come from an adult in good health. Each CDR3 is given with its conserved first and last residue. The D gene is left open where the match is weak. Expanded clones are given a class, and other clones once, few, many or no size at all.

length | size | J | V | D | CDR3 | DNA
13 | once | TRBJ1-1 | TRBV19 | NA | CASSIGGWTEAFF | TGTGCCAGTAGTATTGGAGGGTGGACTGAAGCTTTCTTT
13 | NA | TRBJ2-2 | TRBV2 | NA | CASSAENTGELFF | TGTGCCAGCAGTGCTGAAAACACCGGGGAGCTGTTTTTT
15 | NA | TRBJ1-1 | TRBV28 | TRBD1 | CASRSTTGGGTEAFF | TGTGCCAGCAGATCGACGACAGGGGGTGGAACTGAAGCTTTCTTT
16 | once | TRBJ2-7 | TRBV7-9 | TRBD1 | CASSLGRGRDRDEQYF | TGTGCCAGCAGCTTAGGACGTGGAAGGGACAGGGACGAGCAGTACTTC
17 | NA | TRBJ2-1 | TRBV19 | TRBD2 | CASSLRSTSDRYNEQFF | TGTGCCAGTAGTCTCCGGTCGACTAGCGATAGATACAATGAGCAGTTCTTC
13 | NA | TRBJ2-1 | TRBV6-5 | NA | CASSPGPYNEQFF | TGTGCCAGCAGCCCCGGTCCCTACAATGAGCAGTTCTTC
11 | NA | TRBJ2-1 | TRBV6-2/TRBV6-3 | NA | CASSLDNEQFF | TGTGCCAGCAGCCTTGACAATGAGCAGTTCTTC
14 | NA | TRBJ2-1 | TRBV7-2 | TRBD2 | CASSPSPAGVEQFF | TGTGCCAGCAGCCCTTCTCCGGCGGGAGTTGAGCAGTTCTTC
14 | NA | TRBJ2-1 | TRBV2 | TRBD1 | CASSSDRTYNEQFF | TGTGCCAGCAGTTCGGACAGGACTTACAATGAGCAGTTCTTC
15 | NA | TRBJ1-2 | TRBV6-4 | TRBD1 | CASSDSKGQGGGYTF | TGTGCCAGCAGTGACTCGAAGGGACAGGGTGGTGGCTACACCTTC
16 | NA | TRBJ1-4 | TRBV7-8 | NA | CASSDSIQGTNEKLFF | TGTGCCAGCAGCGACAGTATACAGGGAACTAATGAAAAACTGTTTTTT
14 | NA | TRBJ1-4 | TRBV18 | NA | CASSPSYFNEKLFF | TGTGCCAGCTCACCAAGCTACTTTAATGAAAAACTGTTTTTT
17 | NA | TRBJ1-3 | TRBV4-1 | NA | CASSQEWSTHRGNTIYF | TGCGCCAGCAGCCAAGAATGGTCGACCCACCGAGGAAACACCATATATTTT
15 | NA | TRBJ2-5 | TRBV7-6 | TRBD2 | CASSLSPSGGETQYF | TGTGCCAGCAGCTTATCACCTAGCGGAGGGGAGACCCAGTACTTC
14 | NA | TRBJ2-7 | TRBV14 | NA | CASSQVISINEQYF | TGTGCCAGCAGCCAAGTTATCTCGATTAACGAGCAGTACTTC
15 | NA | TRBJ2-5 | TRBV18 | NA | CASSPGGLIQETQYF | TGTGCCAGCTCACCGGGGGGGCTGATCCAAGAGACCCAGTACTTC
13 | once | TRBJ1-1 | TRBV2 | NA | CASSEREVTEAFF | TGTGCCAGCAGTGAAAGAGAAGTGACTGAAGCTTTCTTT
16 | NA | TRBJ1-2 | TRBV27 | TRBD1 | CASSSYSGTGVYGYTF | TGTGCCAGCAGTTCGTATTCCGGGACAGGGGTATATGGCTACACCTTC
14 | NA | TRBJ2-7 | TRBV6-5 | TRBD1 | CATRRDSGSYEQYF | TGTGCCACCCGCCGGGACAGTGGGTCCTACGAGCAGTACTTC
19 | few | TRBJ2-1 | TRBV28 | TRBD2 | CASSSPGLAGTISYNEQFF | TGTGCCAGCAGTTCTCCGGGACTAGCGGGGACCATCTCCTACAATGAGCAGTTCTTC
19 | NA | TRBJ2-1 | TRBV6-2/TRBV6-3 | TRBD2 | CASSYQGLAGGTRVGEQFF | TGTGCCAGCAGTTACCAGGGGCTAGCGGGGGGGACACGGGTTGGTGAGCAGTTCTTC
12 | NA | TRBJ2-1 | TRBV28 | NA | CASSLSEGEQFF | TGTGCCAGCAGTTTATCCGAGGGGGAGCAGTTCTTC
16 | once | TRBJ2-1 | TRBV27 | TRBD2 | CASSWGSGLTYNEQFF | TGTGCCAGCAGTTGGGGTAGCGGGTTGACCTACAATGAGCAGTTCTTC
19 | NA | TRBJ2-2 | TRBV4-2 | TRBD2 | CASSQVASGGRPNTGELFF | TGTGCCAGCAGCCAAGTGGCTAGCGGGGGGCGTCCGAACACCGGGGAGCTGTTTTTT
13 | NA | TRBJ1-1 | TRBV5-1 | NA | CASSWGAGTEAFF | TGCGCCAGCAGCTGGGGTGCGGGCACTGAAGCTTTCTTT
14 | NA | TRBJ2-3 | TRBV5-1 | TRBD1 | CASKVTGGTDTQYF | TGCGCCAGCAAGGTGACAGGGGGCACAGATACGCAGTATTTT
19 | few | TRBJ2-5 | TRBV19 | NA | CASSTNLAADGGTGETQYF | TGTGCCAGTAGTACAAACTTAGCGGCGGATGGCGGGACCGGGGAGACCCAGTACTTC
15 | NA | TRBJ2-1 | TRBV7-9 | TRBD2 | CASSTTSLSINEQFF | TGTGCCAGCAGCACGACTAGCTTGAGTATCAATGAGCAGTTCTTC
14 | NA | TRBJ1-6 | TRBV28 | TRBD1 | CASSAGTGYSPLHF | TGTGCCAGCAGCGCAGGGACAGGGTACTCACCCCTCCACTTT
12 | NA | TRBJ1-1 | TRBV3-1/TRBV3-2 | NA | CASSQDQVEAFF | TGTGCCAGCAGCCAAGATCAGGTAGAAGCTTTCTTT
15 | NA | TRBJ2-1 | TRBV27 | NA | CASSLGGSSYNEQFF | TGTGCCAGCAGTTTAGGGGGAAGCTCCTACAATGAGCAGTTCTTC
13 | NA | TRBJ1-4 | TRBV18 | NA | CASSASTNEKLFF | TGTGCCAGCTCAGCTTCAACTAATGAAAAACTGTTTTTT
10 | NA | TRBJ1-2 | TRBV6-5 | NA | CASRGEGYTF | TGTGCCAGCAGGGGCGAGGGCTACACCTTC
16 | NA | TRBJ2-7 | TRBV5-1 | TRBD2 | CASSSGSGLSSYEQYF | TGCGCCAGCAGCTCGGGCTCGGGACTATCATCCTACGAGCAGTACTTC
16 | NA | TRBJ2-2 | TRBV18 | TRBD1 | CASSPPGQSKSGELFF | TGTGCCAGCTCACCACCGGGACAGAGTAAATCCGGGGAGCTGTTTTTT
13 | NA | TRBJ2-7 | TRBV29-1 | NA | CSVERTEGGEQYF | TGCAGCGTTGAGCGGACAGAGGGAGGCGAGCAGTACTTC
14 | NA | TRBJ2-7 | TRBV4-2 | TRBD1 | CASSQSGTGVEQYF | TGTGCCAGCAGCCAATCCGGGACAGGGGTCGAGCAGTACTTC
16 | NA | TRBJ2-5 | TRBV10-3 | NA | CAISESWDIDQETQYF | TGTGCCATCAGTGAGTCTTGGGACATAGACCAAGAGACCCAGTACTTC
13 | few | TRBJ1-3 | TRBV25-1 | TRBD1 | CASSPQGAHTIYF | TGTGCCAGCAGTCCACAGGGGGCTCACACCATATATTTT
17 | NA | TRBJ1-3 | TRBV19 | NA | CASSIRGSISSGNTIYF | TGTGCCAGTAGTATTCGCGGCTCAATCAGCTCTGGAAACACCATATATTTT
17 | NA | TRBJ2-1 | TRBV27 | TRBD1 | CASSIFADRGSYNEQFF | TGTGCCAGCAGTATCTTTGCAGACAGGGGGAGCTACAATGAGCAGTTCTTC
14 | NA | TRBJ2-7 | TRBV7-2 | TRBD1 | CASLGTGFPYEQYF | TGTGCCAGCCTCGGGACAGGATTCCCCTACGAGCAGTACTTC
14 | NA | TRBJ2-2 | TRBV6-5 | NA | CASRETGNTGELFF | TGTGCCAGCAGAGAGACAGGGAACACCGGGGAGCTGTTTTTT
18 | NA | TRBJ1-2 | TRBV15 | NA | CATSRDEQGIVANYGYTF | TGTGCCACCAGCAGAGATGAGCAGGGTATTGTAGCTAACTATGGCTACACCTTC
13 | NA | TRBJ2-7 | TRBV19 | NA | CASSPGVAYEQYF | TGTGCCAGTAGTCCAGGGGTTGCCTACGAGCAGTACTTC
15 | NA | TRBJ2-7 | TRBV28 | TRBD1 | CASTMDRGRSYEQYF | TGTGCCAGCACTATGGACAGGGGGCGCTCCTACGAGCAGTACTTC
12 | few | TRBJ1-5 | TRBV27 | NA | CASSSPLGPQHF | TGTGCCAGCAGTTCGCCCTTAGGTCCCCAGCATTTT
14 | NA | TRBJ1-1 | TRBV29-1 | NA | CSVVSRTANTEAFF | TGCAGCGTTGTATCAAGGACAGCGAACACTGAAGCTTTCTTT
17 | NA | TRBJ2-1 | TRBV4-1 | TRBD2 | CASSQPGLAGVNNEQFF | TGCGCCAGCAGCCAACCGGGACTAGCGGGAGTAAACAATGAGCAGTTCTTC
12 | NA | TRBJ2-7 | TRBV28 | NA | CASTAGIYEQYF | TGTGCCAGCACCGCTGGGATCTACGAGCAGTACTTC
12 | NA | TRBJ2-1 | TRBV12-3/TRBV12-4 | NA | CASSYSGGEQFF | TGTGCCAGCAGTTATTCGGGGGGCGAGCAGTTCTTC
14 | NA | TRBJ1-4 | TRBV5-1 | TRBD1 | CASSLTTGSEKLFF | TGCGCCAGCAGCTTAACGACAGGGAGTGAAAAACTGTTTTTT
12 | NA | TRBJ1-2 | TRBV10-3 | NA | CAIRDHHYGYTF | TGTGCCATCAGGGACCATCACTATGGCTACACCTTC
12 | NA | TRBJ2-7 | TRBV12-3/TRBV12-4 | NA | CASSLVGGEQYF | TGTGCCAGCAGTTTAGTGGGTGGGGAGCAGTACTTC